The 13 T cell receptor beta chains listed next were all sequenced from one sample in a study of blood T cell repertoires in COVID-19. TCRdb's copy holds only in-frame clones and misses some; the assay was immunoSEQ multiplex PCR. The sample records some 110,000 clones, roughly 80% being singletons. Sequencing was performed on peripheral blood. These TCRs come from an elderly woman with acute or convalescent COVID-19.

V usage is TRBV19 and J usage is TRBJ2-7; 10 positions match TRBD1. CDR3 length: 14 residues. V was pared by 5 bases and J by 2 bases, with 3 bases of the junction left unmatched. Germline V gene data show CDR1 as LNHDA and CDR2 as SQIVND (reference sequence). CDR3 DNA sequence: TGTGCCAGTAGTCGGACAGGGGGGCCCTACGAGCAGTACTTC. This encodes CASSRTGGPYEQYF.

The DNA for the CDR3 is TGTGCCAGCAGCTCCGGACGGAGGTACGACAATGAGCAGTTCTTC. It yields the protein CASSSGRRYDNEQFF. The chain is built from TRBV5-4 and TRBJ2-1, with D maybe TRBD2 (5 bases). This CDR3 contains 15 residues. The germline V gene has CDR1 SGHNT and CDR2 YYREEE (reference sequence). Trimming cost V 3 bases and J 5 bases, with 15 bases left between them.

This chain joins TRBV7-9 and TRBJ1-1, with D tentatively TRBD1 (6 bases). Trimming stripped 4 bases from V and 4 bases from J, with 16 bases between. In germline, CDR1 is SEHNR, CDR2 FQNEAQ (reference sequence). CDR3 length: 15 amino acids. The chain's CDR3 is CASSYLIQGITEAFF. The CDR3 region has the DNA TGTGCCAGCAGCTACTTAATACAGGGAATCACTGAAGCTTTCTTT.

This sequence joins TRBV19 and TRBJ1-2, with D possibly being TRBD1 (5 bases). With 1 base removed from V and 6 bases from J, the gap between germline ends came to 21 bases. Germline V gives CDR1 LNHDA, CDR2 SQIVND (reference sequence). CDR3 length: 17 amino acids. The CDR3 region has the DNA TGTGCCAGTAGTATAGGATCCCTTTCCTCAGGGCTCCATGGCTACACCTTC. It encodes CASSIGSLSSGLHGYTF.

This clone was seen just once. This chain joins TRBV28 and TRBJ1-2; 9 nucleotides line up with TRBD1. V shed 6 bases and J 5 bases; nucleotides not matched to a gene: 4. CDR3 size: 13 residues. CDR1 is MDHEN, CDR2 SYDVKM, per germline. Here the CDR3 reads CASRRTGAYGYTF. Here the CDR3 DNA reads TGTGCCAGCAGACGGACAGGGGCGTATGGCTACACCTTC.

The chain joins TRBV11-3 to TRBJ2-1; weak D call: TRBD1 (6 bases). CDR3 length equals 13 residues. Germline V gene data show CDR1 as SGHNT and CDR2 as YENEEA. V dropped 1 base and J dropped 10 bases, with 11 bases sitting between them. The CDR3 nucleotides read TGTGCCAGCAGCTTAGGAGGGGGAAGGGAGCAGTTCTTC. It yields the protein CASSLGGGREQFF.

The chain uses TRBV7-8 and TRBJ2-7; weak D call: TRBD1 (6 bases). The CDR3 totals 18 residues. The V end was cut by 5 bases, the J end by 3 bases, with 26 bases between. Per the germline V gene, CDR1 is SGHVS and CDR2 is FQNEAQ. The CDR3: CASSQTPQGPKSIYEQYF. The CDR3 nucleotides read TGTGCCAGCAGCCAAACTCCCCAGGGGCCGAAGTCCATCTACGAGCAGTACTTC.

This clone came up many times. The V call is TRBV19, the J call TRBJ2-4, with TRBD2 identical over 9 bases. CDR1 and CDR2 (germline): LNHDA, SQIVND (reference sequence). The CDR3 has 15 residues. V trimming: 5 bases; J trimming: 5 bases; junction bases outside the gene matches: 7. The CDR3 sequence: CASSPNSGSENIQYF. The CDR3 nucleotides are TGTGCCAGTAGTCCAAATAGCGGGAGCGAAAACATTCAGTACTTC.

The genes are TRBV27 and TRBJ2-2; TRBD2 might be the D (5 bases). CDR1 MNHEY and CDR2 SMNVEV come from the germline V gene (reference sequence). V dropped 4 bases and J dropped 4 bases, with 13 bases sitting between them. This CDR3 comprises 15 residues. This CDR3 reads CASSYTGSGTGELFF. DNA for the CDR3: TGTGCCAGCAGTTACACGGGGTCAGGCACCGGGGAGCTGTTTTTT.

The rearrangement uses TRBV10-3 and TRBJ1-5, with unresolved D. CDR3 length: 14 amino acids. Germline loops: CDR1 ENHRY, CDR2 SYGVKD. Trimming took 6 bases from V and 6 from J, leaving 15 bases between them. The CDR3 DNA reads TGTGCCATCAGCCCGACCGAAGGCGGTCAGCCCCAGCATTTT. Translating it yields CAISPTEGGQPQHF.

The rearrangement joins TRBV30 to TRBJ1-2; 7 bases are a match to TRBD1. The CDR3 length is 15 residues. Germline CDR1 reads GTSNPN; CDR2 reads SVGIG (reference sequence). V shed 2 bases, J shed 0 bases, and the junction held 6 bases outside the gene matches. CDR3 loop: CAWSPDRVPNYGYTF. CDR3 bases: TGTGCCTGGAGTCCCGACAGGGTCCCTAACTATGGCTACACCTTC. Complete variable domain (other parts from reference TRBV30 and TRBJ1-2): SQTIHQWPATLVQPVGSPLSLECTVEGTSNPNLYWYRQAAGRGLQLLFYSVGIGQISSEVPQNLSASRPQDRQFILSSKKLLLSDSGFYLCAWSPDRVPNYGYTFGSGTRLTVV.

The chain has TRBV12-3 or TRBV12-4 and TRBJ2-1; the D is unclear. The CDR3 totals 13 residues. Trimming left V 10 bases short and J 8 bases short, with 18 bases between. The DNA of the CDR3 is TGTGCCACCAACGAAAGCGATGAAGATGAGCAGTTCTTC. Protein product: CATNESDEDEQFF.

The chain carries TRBV19 and TRBJ1-5; 9 positions agree with TRBD1. Germline CDR1 is LNHDA and CDR2 is SQIVND (reference sequence). The length of the CDR3 is 16 residues. Trimming removed 5 bases from V and 0 bases from J; junction bases left unmatched: 5. CDR3: CASSHGTGYSNQPQHF. CDR3 DNA: TGTGCCAGTAGTCATGGGACAGGGTATAGCAATCAGCCCCAGCATTTT.